This TCR beta chain was documented in a study of radiation and T cells in renal cell carcinoma. Overall study findings and caveats: Top tumor clonotypes rose in blood 2 weeks post-radiation, then contracted.

The protocol was immunoSEQ multiplex PCR, while the TCRdb copy is restricted to in-frame clones and leaves out a portion. In the table there are 150,000 or so clones, approximately 88% of which are singletons. Trimming took off 3 bases at V and 5 bases at J, with 20 bases between the two ends. This CDR3 has 16 amino acids. Germline values: CDR1 SGDLS, CDR2 YYNGEE. With respect to this clone: Its antigen is not identified.

Time point described: blood 2 weeks post-SBRT. The treatment is: 15 Gy SBRT to primary tumor, nephrectomy 4 weeks later. The sample here was blood, taken from a patient whose treatment included radiotherapy and nephrectomy. V usage is TRBV9 and J usage is TRBJ2-5; the D call may be TRBD1 or TRBD2 (5 bases each). The sequence derives from a woman in her 50s with renal cell carcinoma. CDR3 nucleotide sequence: TGTGCCAGCAGCGAGCTGGGGCTAGGAGGAATCGAGACCCAGTACTTC. Protein sequence: CASSELGLGGIETQYF.